This entry is about one TCR beta chain. The same CDR3 also results from other DNA sequences found in this sample. V lost 5 bases and J lost 1, with 7 bases in between. CDR3 size: 13 residues. CDR1 SGHRS and CDR2 YFSETQ come from the germline V gene. The data were taken from a study of blood T cell repertoires in COVID-19. Study overall: Acute-phase and convalescent COVID-19 samples originated in the United States, Italy and Spain. PBMCs, B-cell-depleted T cells, or T cells were the source of the cDNA or gDNA that made up the material.

Seattle researchers signed up patients amid active infection and tracked them longitudinally. Per the original data handling: Reference gene primer amplification gave estimated nucleated cell counts. The repertoire was sequenced with immunoSEQ multiplex PCR; TCRdb's copy has only in-frame clones and lacks some. Clone size and V and J calls were adopted from that table, with D and trimming inferred from the DNA. Among 250,000 to 350,000 clones listed, about 89% were seen once. The genes are TRBV5-1 and TRBJ1-5, with D hard to call. The material sequenced was peripheral blood. The TCR originated in a woman aged 25-40 years with COVID-19, enrolled during active disease. DNA for the CDR3: TGCGCCAGCAGGGAGGACAGCAATCAGCCCCAGCATTTT. The encoded protein is CASREDSNQPQHF.